The next 16 T cell receptor beta chains were all read from a single sample in a study of cytomegalovirus exposure and HLA in healthy donors. Researchers ran the PCR with 60 Vbeta and 13 Jbeta primers. Generated by immunoSEQ multiplex PCR, the TCRdb table keeps only in-frame clones and is missing some. The table records 150,000 to 200,000 clones, about 84% of them present only once. Sequencing was carried out using PBMCs. The receptors shown here come from a man aged 45-60 years in good health and CMV-seropositive.

The V gene is TRBV7-2, the J gene TRBJ2-7; D unresolved. The V and J ends lost 1 base and 4 bases respectively, with 8 bases between them. CDR1 is SGHTA and CDR2 is FQGNSA in the germline V gene. The CDR3 loop spans 13 amino acids. CDR3 in amino acids: CASSLGGPYEQYF. CDR3 sequence (DNA): TGTGCCAGCAGCTTAGGCGGTCCGTACGAGCAGTACTTC.

The chain links TRBV7-8 to TRBJ1-5; 7 bases agree with TRBD1. The germline V gene encodes CDR1 SGHVS and CDR2 FQNEAQ. The CDR3 is 21 amino acids. The V and J ends lost 1 base and 0 bases, in that order; junction bases with no gene match: 18. The CDR3 DNA reads as TGTGCCAGCAGCTTAGTAGGTTTAAGGGGTAGGGGACAGCATAGCAATCAGCCCCAGCATTTT. Translation gives CASSLVGLRGRGQHSNQPQHF. The entire variable domain, with the rest obtained from reference TRBV7-8 and TRBJ1-5, is as follows: GAGVSQSPRYKVAKRGQDVALRCDPISGHVSLFWYQQALGQGPEFLTYFQNEAQLDKSGLPSDRFFAERPEGSVSTLKIQRTQQEDSAVYLCASSLVGLRGRGQHSNQPQHFGDGTRLSIL.

The chain recombines TRBV18 with TRBJ1-6; 9 positions match TRBD1. The CDR3 contains 16 residues. The germline gives CDR1 KGHSH, CDR2 LQKENI. The trim removed 3 bases at V and 7 bases at J, leaving 7 bases unmatched. The CDR3 DNA reads TGTGCCAGCTCACCGGGACAGGGCATCCAGAATTCACCCCTCCACTTT. This codes for CASSPGQGIQNSPLHF. Combining the CDR3 with reference TRBV18 and TRBJ1-6 gives the whole variable domain NAGVMQNPRHLVRRRGQEARLRCSPMKGHSHVYWYRQLPEEGLKFMVYLQKENIIDESGMPKERFSAEFPKEGPSILRIQQVVRGDSAAYFCASSPGQGIQNSPLHFGNGTRLTVT.

The V call is TRBV2, the J call TRBJ2-4; perhaps TRBD1 as D (6 bases). The V gene lost 6 bases and the J gene lost 1 base, with 19 bases spanning the gap. The V gene's germline CDR1 is SNHLY and CDR2 FYNNEI. CDR3 length: 17 residues. The CDR3 is CASSGAWTARAKNIQYF. The DNA of the CDR3 is TGTGCCAGCAGCGGGGCTTGGACAGCGAGGGCCAAAAACATTCAGTACTTC.

The chain joins TRBV6-5 to TRBJ1-2; D is uncertain. Looked up from germline, CDR1 is MNHEY and CDR2 is SVGAGI. CDR3 size: 13 residues. The germline V and J ends were trimmed by 2 bases and 2 bases, with 6 bases remaining between them. DNA for the CDR3: TGTGCCAGCAGTTACATCGGGAACTATGGCTACACCTTC. Translation gives CASSYIGNYGYTF.

This clone was seen a single time. The CDR3 DNA follows: TGTGCCAGCATCCCAGAACGCGGGGGCCAAGAGACCCAGTACTTC. Protein product: CASIPERGGQETQYF. This sequence joins TRBV2 and TRBJ2-5, with 7 bases that match TRBD2. The CDR3 spans 15 residues. Looked up from germline, CDR1 is SNHLY and CDR2 is FYNNEI. With 7 bases clipped from V and 1 base from J, the junction kept 9 bases outside the gene matches.

This chain joins TRBV6-6 and TRBJ1-5, with D hard to call. CDR1 and CDR2 from the germline V gene are MNHNY and SVGAGI (reference sequence). The V gene lost 2 bases and the J gene lost 2 bases, with 10 bases spanning the gap. This CDR3 contains 15 residues. The CDR3 region has the DNA TGTGCCAGCAGTTACGGCGGGAGCGGCAATCAGCCCCAGCATTTT. This sequence encodes CASSYGGSGNQPQHF.

This clone was counted a single time. Germline is not matched at one junction end, which may reflect a read error. This chain links TRBV2 with TRBJ1-1, with D unclear. The CDR3 loop spans 13 amino acids. Looked up from germline, CDR1 is SNHLY and CDR2 is FYNNEI. CDR3 protein: CASREESGMKAFF. The CDR3 nucleotides read TGTGCCAGCAGGGAAGAATCCGGGATGAAAGCTTTCTTT.

The V and J genes are TRBV28 and TRBJ2-7, with TRBD2 identical over 9 bases. With V trimmed by 6 bases and J by 0 bases, 6 bases remained unmatched. CDR1 is MDHEN and CDR2 is SYDVKM in the germline V gene. There are 15 residues in the CDR3. CDR3 amino acids: CASSPSGRPSYEQYF. CDR3 DNA sequence: TGTGCCAGCAGCCCCAGCGGGAGGCCCTCCTACGAGCAGTACTTC.

This chain joins TRBV2 and TRBJ2-1; 7 bases are a match to TRBD1. The germline V gene has CDR1 SNHLY and CDR2 FYNNEI. The V gene end was trimmed by 4 bases and the J gene end by 5 bases; junction bases not matched to a gene: 5. The CDR3 totals 14 residues. CDR3 sequence reads: CASSVQGPHNEQFF. In DNA form, the CDR3 reads TGTGCCAGCAGTGTACAGGGGCCCCACAATGAGCAGTTCTTC.

This sequence joins TRBV5-1 and TRBJ2-7, with D hard to call. The CDR3 is 14 amino acids. CDR1 and CDR2 from the germline V gene are SGHRS and YFSETQ. Trimming stripped 0 bases from V and 1 base from J, with 8 bases between. The CDR3 loop reads CASSLDGQSYEQYF. CDR3 in DNA: TGCGCCAGCAGCTTGGATGGGCAGTCCTACGAGCAGTACTTC.

CDR3 loop: CASSPGTGGQGQYF. CDR3 bases: TGTGCCAGCAGCCCCGGGACAGGGGGCCAGGGGCAGTACTTC. The V call is TRBV6-1, the J call TRBJ2-7, with 12 positions matching TRBD1. Germline values: CDR1 MNHNS, CDR2 SASEGT. The CDR3 loop spans 14 amino acids. V lost 6 bases and J lost 9; bases outside the gene matches: 9.

The chain uses TRBV29-1 and TRBJ1-5, with 7 bases that match TRBD1. The CDR3 is 14 amino acids. CDR1 and CDR2 (germline): SQVTM, ANQGSEA. Trimming took 6 bases from V and 3 from J; bases not matched to a gene: 8. In nucleotides, the CDR3 is TGCAGCGTCGCAGGGACAGACCCCAATCAGCCCCAGCATTTT. Protein: CSVAGTDPNQPQHF.

This chain joins TRBV5-1 and TRBJ2-7; a weak D match, TRBD1 (6 bases). The CDR3 sequence is 14 residues long. V was pared by 5 bases and J by 3 bases, with 15 bases between. Germline V gives CDR1 SGHRS, CDR2 YFSETQ. CDR3 sequence (DNA): TGCGCCAGCAGGGACCCGGACAGCCTCTACGAGCAGTACTTC. Residues: CASRDPDSLYEQYF. The full variable domain, rest sourced from reference TRBV5-1 and TRBJ2-7, is KAGVTQTPRYLIKTRGQQVTLSCSPISGHRSVSWYQQTPGQGLQFLFEYFSETQRNKGNFPGRFSGRQFSNSRSEMNVSTLELGDSALYLCASRDPDSLYEQYFGPGTRLTVT.

The chain recombines TRBV19 with TRBJ1-2, with 10 bases matching TRBD1. CDR3 size: 15 residues. Germline V lookup: CDR1 LNHDA, CDR2 SQIVND (reference sequence). V dropped 6 bases and J dropped 3; count of bases not matched to a gene: 7. CDR3 amino acids: CASSTRTGGYYGYTF. The CDR3 region has the DNA TGTGCCAGTAGCACTAGGACAGGGGGATACTATGGCTACACCTTC.

This rearrangement joins TRBV28 to TRBJ2-7, with D possibly being TRBD1 (5 bases). Trimming cost V 7 bases and J 4 bases, with 8 bases left between them. The CDR3 runs 11 residues. Germline V gene lookup returns CDR1 MDHEN and CDR2 SYDVKM. This chain's CDR3 is CASTQGYEQYF. The CDR3 region has the DNA TGTGCCAGCACCCAGGGTTACGAGCAGTACTTC.